This is a list of T cell receptor beta chains from one sample in a study of blood T cell repertoires in COVID-19. Method: immunoSEQ multiplex PCR; TCRdb's copy keeps in-frame clones and lacks some. The sample contains some 200,000 clones, about four fifths of which appear only once. Material: peripheral blood. The origin of the receptors is a woman in her forties with acute or convalescent COVID-19. Both conserved end residues are part of each CDR3. The order of the fields is D gene, clone size, V gene, J gene, CDR3 DNA, CDR3 protein. A D gene is named only where the DNA matches it firmly. Rows give clone size only sometimes, using once, few, many, or a class for an expanded clone.

>TRBD1|.|TRBV9|TRBJ1-4
TGTGCCAGCAGCGTAGGAGGGGGCAATGAAAAACTGTTTTTT
CASSVGGGNEKLFF
>.|.|TRBV25-1|TRBJ2-1
TGTGCCAGCAGCCCGCGCTCGGGAAGCGAGCAGTTCTTC
CASSPRSGSEQFF
>TRBD1|once|TRBV5-1|TRBJ2-5
TGCGCCAGCAGCTTGGGCGACAGGGGTGAGGAGACCCAGTACTTC
CASSLGDRGEETQYF
>TRBD1|.|TRBV18|TRBJ2-3
TGTGCCAGCTCCCCTTTACAGGGGGCAGCAGATACGCAGTATTTT
CASSPLQGAADTQYF
>.|.|TRBV15|TRBJ2-2
TGTGCCACCAGCAGAGAACAAACAGGGACCGGGGAGCTGTTTTTT
CATSREQTGTGELFF
>.|.|TRBV6-6|TRBJ1-1
TGTGCCAGCACTTTAAGCAGAGGCACTGAAGCTTTCTTT
CASTLSRGTEAFF
>.|.|TRBV7-3|TRBJ2-3
TGTGCCAGCAGCTTGGGGGGGCGAGTCACAGATACGCAGTATTTT
CASSLGGRVTDTQYF
>.|.|TRBV7-2|TRBJ2-7
TGTGCCAGCAGATTTACCCGGACATCCTACGAGCAGTACTTC
CASRFTRTSYEQYF
>TRBD1|.|TRBV27|TRBJ2-6
TGTGCCAGCAGTTTAAAGGGACAGGGGAGCTCTGGGGCCAACGTCCTGACTTTC
CASSLKGQGSSGANVLTF
>TRBD2|.|TRBV2|TRBJ2-7
TGTGCCAGCATTCGACTAGCGGGGGGGCCGCTCTACGAGCAGTACTTC
CASIRLAGGPLYEQYF
>.|.|TRBV11-2|TRBJ2-1
TGTGCCAGCAGCGACAACAGGGGAGGGCAGTTCTTC
CASSDNRGGQFF
>TRBD2|.|TRBV11-3|TRBJ2-7
TGTGCCAGCAGCACCAGGACTAGCGGGAAGTATTTCTCCTACGAGCAGTACTTC
CASSTRTSGKYFSYEQYF
>TRBD2|.|TRBV18|TRBJ2-5
TGTGCCAGCTCACGAGCCGGGACTAGCAGCCGGAGAACCCAAGAGACCCAGTACTTC
CASSRAGTSSRRTQETQYF
>TRBD1|.|TRBV19|TRBJ1-2
TGTGCCAGTAGTATGCCGGGACAGCCGAACTATGGCTACACCTTC
CASSMPGQPNYGYTF